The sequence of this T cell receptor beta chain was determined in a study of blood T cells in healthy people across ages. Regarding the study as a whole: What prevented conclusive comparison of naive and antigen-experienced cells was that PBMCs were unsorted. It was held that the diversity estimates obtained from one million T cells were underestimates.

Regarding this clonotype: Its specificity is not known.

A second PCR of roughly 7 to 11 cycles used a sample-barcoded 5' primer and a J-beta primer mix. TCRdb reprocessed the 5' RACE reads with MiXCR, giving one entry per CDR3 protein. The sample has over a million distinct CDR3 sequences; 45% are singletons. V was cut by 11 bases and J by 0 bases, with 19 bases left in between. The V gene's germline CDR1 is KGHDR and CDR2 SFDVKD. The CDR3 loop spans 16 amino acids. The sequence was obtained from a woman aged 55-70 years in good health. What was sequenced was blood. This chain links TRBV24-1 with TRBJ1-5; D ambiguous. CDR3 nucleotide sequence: TGTGCCAAACCAATAGGTGGTCGGTGTAGCAATCAGCCCCAGCATTTT. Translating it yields CAKPIGGRCSNQPQHF.